The T cell receptor (beta chain) under discussion was sequenced for a study of shared clonotypes between healthy human individuals. As defined, naive CD8 cells were CD45RO-negative and positively selected for CCR7, with terminally differentiated effector memory CD45RA+ cells excluded. The authors distributed each subset's genomic DNA evenly over several immunoSEQ plates. TCRdb's table, derived via immunoSEQ multiplex PCR, lists solely in-frame clones and lacks some. The top ten clones hold about 24% of a sample with about 680,000 clones, about 90% of them seen once. The CDR3 covers 16 residues. V was clipped by 4 bases and J by 2 bases; unmatched bases: 8. Germline V CDR1 and CDR2: SGDLS, YYNGEE.

The TCR was taken from a man aged 25 to 40 in good health. J is TRBJ2-3 and V is TRBV9; 9 nucleotides align to TRBD2. Source material: naive CD8+ T cells sorted from blood. This CDR3 is CASSTSGSRVTDTQYF. CDR3 in DNA: TGTGCCAGCAGCACTAGCGGGTCTAGAGTCACAGATACGCAGTATTTT.